The subject of this entry is one TCR beta chain. A read error may produce the germline difference seen at one junction end. Sequenced by immunoSEQ multiplex PCR; TCRdb stores in-frame clones only, minus some. In the table there are about 240,000 clones, about four fifths of which are singletons. Looked up from germline, CDR1 is LNHDA and CDR2 is SQIVND (reference sequence). The CDR3 contains 13 residues. These data belong to a study of blood T cell repertoires in COVID-19. The sequence was collected from a woman of 80 years or more with acute or convalescent COVID-19. The chain carries TRBV19 and TRBJ2-6; possible D gene TRBD1, 5 bases. The sequencing sample was made of peripheral blood. The CDR3 nucleotides read TGTGCCAGTCTAATCCCTGGGGCCGACGTCCTGACTTTC. It is translated as CASLIPGADVLTF.